This T cell receptor beta chain appears in the sequencing data of a study of T cells in Graves' hyperthyroidism and ophthalmopathy. The diagnoses drew upon clinical symptoms, serum thyroxine and TRAb, thyroid ultrasound and orbital computed tomography. TCR beta CDR3 region amplification was performed from RNA transcripts. A first-round RT-PCR of the TCR CDR3 used the HTBI primer set. MiXCR, applied by TCRdb to the multiplex PCR reads, yields one record per CDR3 protein. The repertoire holds some 770,000 distinct CDR3 sequences, with around 15% as singletons. Whole-study results and caveats: Peripheral blood also featured most of the thyroid clonotypes expanded above 0.001.

Germline V CDR1 and CDR2: DFQATT, SNEGSKA (reference sequence). CDR3 length: 13 amino acids. V trimming: 8 bases; J trimming: 6 bases; junction bases outside the gene matches: 9. Turning to this clonotype: Its antigen is unidentified.

The chain couples TRBV20-1 to TRBJ2-1, with 8 bases aligning to TRBD2. The receptor was isolated from a man aged 18 to 35 with Graves' hyperthyroidism. The sample consisted of blood. The CDR3 DNA reads as TGCAGTCAAAGCGGGAGATGGGTCAATGAGCAGTTCTTC. This sequence encodes CSQSGRWVNEQFF.